Below are 22 T cell receptor beta chains sequenced from a single sample in a study of blood T cell repertoires in COVID-19. The table came from immunoSEQ multiplex PCR; TCRdb's copy has only in-frame clones and leaves some out. Of some 190,000 clones in the sample, 75% to 85% were seen once. Sequencing was carried out using PBMCs or T cells enriched from blood (not recorded which). These receptors came from a man between 25 and 39 years old with acute COVID-19.

The rearrangement links TRBV6-5 to TRBJ2-7; 7 bases agree with TRBD1. The ends lost 8 bases at V and 0 bases at J; junction bases unmatched: 10. This CDR3 comprises 15 residues. Per germline, CDR1 MNHEY and CDR2 SVGAGI. CDR3 amino acids: CASRENRGPSYEQYF. For the CDR3, the DNA is TGTGCCAGCCGCGAGAACAGGGGACCCTCCTACGAGCAGTACTTC.

The rearrangement links TRBV9 to TRBJ1-6, with a possible D match to TRBD1 (5 bases). Per the germline V gene, CDR1 is SGDLS and CDR2 is YYNGEE. Between the trimmed V and J ends, which lost 0 bases and 6 bases, there was a span of 13 bases. The CDR3 has 16 amino acids. The CDR3 bases are TGTGCCAGCAGCGTAGGGGTGGGGGGTTTTAATTCACCCCTCCACTTT. Its protein product is CASSVGVGGFNSPLHF.

The J gene is TRBJ2-3, the V gene TRBV20-1; 9 bases agree with TRBD1. This CDR3 contains 14 residues. V lost 3 bases, J lost 4 bases, and 5 bases stayed unmatched. Germline V CDR1 and CDR2: DFQATT, SNEGSKA (reference sequence). The CDR3 here is CSASWTGEADTQYF. CDR3 bases: TGCAGTGCTAGTTGGACAGGGGAGGCAGATACGCAGTATTTT.

The CDR3 sequence is CASSVSSGGAETQYF. The CDR3 DNA follows: TGTGCCAGCAGCGTGAGTAGCGGGGGGGCGGAGACCCAGTACTTC. The chain recombines TRBV9 with TRBJ2-5, with 11 positions matching TRBD2. Germline V gives CDR1 SGDLS, CDR2 YYNGEE. Losses at the gene ends were 2 bases for V and 5 bases for J; bases not matched to a gene: 5. The CDR3 loop spans 15 amino acids.

This chain joins TRBV12-5 and TRBJ1-2, with 10 bases lining up with TRBD1. CDR1 is LGHNT, CDR2 FRNRAP, per germline. V dropped 3 bases and J dropped 7; count of bases not matched to a gene: 8. There are 15 residues in the CDR3. The CDR3 spells CASGLSTGGLGGYTF. The DNA for the CDR3 is TGTGCTAGTGGTTTATCGACAGGGGGCTTGGGTGGCTACACCTTC.

J is TRBJ2-7 and V is TRBV30; 8 positions agree with TRBD1. The CDR3 is made up of 13 amino acids. Germline V gene sequence: CDR1 GTSNPN, CDR2 SVGIG (reference sequence). V dropped 5 bases and J dropped 5; count of bases not matched to a gene: 8. The CDR3 coding sequence is TGTGCCTGGGCGCTCAGGGGGCAAGACGAGCAGTACTTC. Residues: CAWALRGQDEQYF.

This rearrangement joins TRBV6-5 to TRBJ1-2; 11 bases match TRBD1. J lost 4 bases, V lost 7 bases, and 5 bases had no gene match. Germline CDR1 is MNHEY and CDR2 is SVGAGI. CDR3 length: 14 residues. The CDR3 loop reads CASTRTGGGYGYTF. The CDR3 nucleotides read TGTGCCAGCACCCGGACAGGGGGCGGCTATGGCTACACCTTC.

The chain uses TRBV11-2 and TRBJ2-7; 7 positions agree with TRBD2. This CDR3 comprises 14 residues. Germline loops: CDR1 SGHAT, CDR2 FQNNGV. The V segment lost 5 bases and the J segment 5 bases; nucleotides outside the gene matches: 9. The CDR3 loop is CASSPDRGVHEQYF. CDR3 DNA: TGTGCCAGCAGCCCAGACCGGGGGGTACACGAGCAGTACTTC. The full variable domain, its missing parts supplied by reference TRBV11-2 and TRBJ2-7, is EAGVAQSPRYKIIEKRQSVAFWCNPISGHATLYWYQQILGQGPKLLIQFQNNGVVDDSQLPKDRFSAERLKGVDSTLKIQPAKLEDSAVYLCASSPDRGVHEQYFGPGTRLTVT.

The gene calls are TRBV5-4 and TRBJ2-7; D is possibly TRBD2 (5 bases). The CDR3 is 15 amino acids. Germline V lookup: CDR1 SGHNT, CDR2 YYREEE (reference sequence). V shed 4 bases and J shed 1 base, with 15 bases lying between them. In nucleotides, the CDR3 is TGTGCCAGCAGCCACGGGGTTCTCGGTTCCTACGAGCAGTACTTC. Amino acid sequence: CASSHGVLGSYEQYF.

The chain uses TRBV7-9 and TRBJ1-3, with 7 bases lining up with TRBD1. CDR1 and CDR2 (germline): SEHNR, FQNEAQ (reference sequence). The CDR3 totals 16 residues. J gave up 0 bases and V 3 bases, and 5 bases lay outside the gene matches. CDR3 nucleotides: TGTGCCAGCAGCTTCTGGGACAGATCCTCTGGAAACACCATATATTTT. This gives the protein CASSFWDRSSGNTIYF.

A remark on this clone: Different DNA sequences within this sample yield the same CDR3. The chain is built from TRBV2 and TRBJ1-6; TRBD1 matches 9 bases. Germline V gene lookup returns CDR1 SNHLY and CDR2 FYNNEI. The CDR3 totals 14 residues. Trimming removed 3 bases from V and 7 bases from J; junction bases left unmatched: 1. This CDR3 is CASSEGTGNSPLHF. CDR3 nucleotides: TGTGCCAGCAGTGAGGGGACAGGGAATTCACCCCTCCACTTT.

The J gene is TRBJ2-1, the V gene TRBV7-3, with D possibly matching TRBD2 (5 bases). CDR3 length: 14 residues. The germline V and J ends were trimmed by 3 bases and 8 bases, with 14 bases remaining between them. CDR1 SGHTA and CDR2 FQGTGA come from the germline V gene. CDR3 nucleotides: TGTGCCAGCAGCTTCGGGAAGATCAAGGATGAGCAGTTCTTC. It translates to CASSFGKIKDEQFF.

This chain joins TRBV19 and TRBJ1-4; D remains ambiguous. From germline, CDR1 is LNHDA and CDR2 SQIVND (reference sequence). Deletions cut 6 bases from V and 0 bases from J, with 14 bases between. This CDR3 spans 16 amino acids. CDR3 nucleotides: TGTGCCAGTAGGATTGGACGGGGAGCAACTAATGAAAAACTGTTTTTT. Translation: CASRIGRGATNEKLFF.

V and J are TRBV6-5 and TRBJ1-4; 7 bases fit TRBD1. V shed 6 bases, J shed 3 bases, and the junction held 1 base outside the gene matches. The germline CDR1 and CDR2 sequences are MNHEY and SVGAGI. The CDR3 is made up of 13 amino acids. CDR3 DNA sequence: TGTGCCAGCAGGAGGGGGCCTAATGAAAAACTGTTTTTT. Translation gives CASRRGPNEKLFF.

As DNA, the CDR3 is TGTGCTAGTGTTCGGGGACAGGCCACTGAAGCTTTCTTT. Translating gives CASVRGQATEAFF. The J gene is TRBJ1-1, the V gene TRBV12-5, with TRBD1 matching over 8 bases. The CDR3 loop spans 13 amino acids. CDR1 LGHNT and CDR2 FRNRAP come from the germline V gene. After removal of 7 bases from V and 4 bases from J, the junction contained 5 bases not matched to a gene.

The chain links TRBV7-2 to TRBJ1-5, with D uncertain. Per germline, CDR1 SGHTA and CDR2 FQGNSA. V was clipped by 5 bases and J by 2 bases, with 13 bases between them. This CDR3 is 15 amino acids long. CDR3 bases: TGTGCCAGCAGCGCAGGCGGGGTAGGCAATCAGCCCCAGCATTTT. Its protein product is CASSAGGVGNQPQHF.

This chain joins TRBV4-1 and TRBJ2-5; 16 bases agree with TRBD2. V shed 2 bases and J 5 bases; nucleotides not matched to a gene: 5. CDR1 MGHRA and CDR2 YSYEKL come from the germline V gene. The CDR3 is 17 amino acids. Here the CDR3 DNA reads TGCGCCAGCAGCCAAATGGGACTAGCGGGGGGGCCGGAGACCCAGTACTTC. Translated, it gives CASSQMGLAGGPETQYF.

This clone was detected once. V usage is TRBV9 and J usage is TRBJ2-7; possible D gene TRBD1, 5 bases. Germline CDR1 SGDLS, CDR2 YYNGEE. This CDR3 has 14 amino acids. With 0 bases removed from V and 1 base from J, the gap between germline ends came to 8 bases. The CDR3 loop is CASSVAGFSYEQYF. CDR3 coding DNA: TGTGCCAGCAGCGTAGCAGGGTTTTCCTACGAGCAGTACTTC. The full variable domain, rest sourced from reference TRBV9 and TRBJ2-7, is DSGVTQTPKHLITATGQRVTLRCSPRSGDLSVYWYQQSLDQGLQFLIQYYNGEERAKGNILERFSAQQFPDLHSELNLSSLELGDSALYFCASSVAGFSYEQYFGPGTRLTVT.

V gene TRBV11-3 combines with J gene TRBJ2-7; the D gene is possibly TRBD1 (6 bases). Germline V gives CDR1 SGHNT, CDR2 YENEEA. V dropped 5 bases and J dropped 4 bases, with 15 bases sitting between them. CDR3 length: 14 amino acids. The CDR3 nucleotides read TGTGCCAGCAGCCGAGGGGGACCCACGTACGAGCAGTACTTC. Residues: CASSRGGPTYEQYF.

This clone has just one count. The J gene is TRBJ2-7, the V gene TRBV6-2 or TRBV6-3, with 9 bases fitting TRBD2. Germline assignment: CDR1 MNHEY and CDR2 SVGEGT. Trimming removed 3 bases from V and 2 bases from J; junction bases left unmatched: 5. This CDR3 comprises 15 residues. The CDR3 here is CASSYGTSLTYEQYF. The CDR3 DNA follows: TGTGCCAGCAGTTATGGGACTAGCCTAACCTACGAGCAGTACTTC.

With respect to this clone: Other nucleotide sequences in the sample specify the same CDR3. The chain has TRBV5-1 and TRBJ2-7; D may be TRBD1 (5 bases). The germline gives CDR1 SGHRS, CDR2 YFSETQ. The CDR3 spans 12 residues. Trimming took 5 bases from V and 4 from J, leaving 10 bases between them. As DNA, the CDR3 is TGCGCCAGCAGTTCTCAGGGATACGAGCAGTACTTC. It translates to CASSSQGYEQYF.

The genes are TRBV16 and TRBJ1-2; the match to TRBD1 covers 7 bases. J lost 7 bases, V lost 3 bases, and 5 bases had no gene match. The CDR3 spans 13 residues. Germline values: CDR1 KGHSY, CDR2 FQNENV. Here the CDR3 DNA reads TGTGCCAGCAGCCATCTACAGGGGTTTGGCTACACCTTC. Protein sequence: CASSHLQGFGYTF.